The rows below give T cell receptor beta chains drawn from one sample of a study of patients and donors after allogeneic stem cell transplantation. One entry per CDR3 protein results from TCRdb running MiXCR on the RT-PCR reads. The table lists a few hundred thousand distinct CDR3 sequences, 35% to 45% of them singletons. Sequencing used blood, either unsorted or a sorted T cell fraction (not recorded which). Receptors originate from a human donor who was either an allogeneic HSCT recipient or a stem cell or donor lymphocyte infusion donor (not recorded which). It is not recorded whose cells these are; they may come from a transplant donor. Each CDR3 is given with its conserved first and last residue. D genes are given only for firm matches. Clone size is stated in some rows and not others, as once, few, many or a class when expanded.

>.|TRBV4-3|.|TRBJ1-5
CASSQDSGRRNQPQHF
TGCGCCAGCAGCCAAGATTCAGGGAGGAGGAATCAGCCCCAGCATTTT
>few|TRBV20-1|TRBD1|TRBJ2-7
CSARSGQGGYEQYF
TGCAGTGCCAGATCGGGACAGGGAGGTTACGAGCAGTACTTC
>.|TRBV30|.|TRBJ1-2
CAFYKLGTSYGYTF
TGTGCCTTCTATAAACTCGGGACCTCCTATGGCTACACCTTC
>.|TRBV18|.|TRBJ1-5
CASSPHGGGNQPQHF
TGTGCCAGCTCACCTCACGGTGGGGGCAATCAGCCCCAGCATTTT
>.|TRBV7-2|.|TRBJ2-2
CASRHPGGDTGELFF
TGTGCCAGCAGACATCCGGGGGGCGATACCGGGGAGCTGTTTTTT
>.|TRBV6-5|.|TRBJ2-5
CASSHTWGRSQETQYF
TGTGCCAGCAGCCACACTTGGGGGAGATCCCAAGAGACCCAGTACTTC
>.|TRBV24-1|TRBD2|TRBJ2-1
CATSDPGLAATYNEQFF
TGTGCCACCAGTGACCCGGGACTAGCGGCAACCTACAATGAGCAGTTCTTC
>.|TRBV2|.|TRBJ2-3
CASSRDWVTDTQYF
TGTGCCAGCAGCCGGGACTGGGTGACAGATACGCAGTATTTT
>.|TRBV20-1|TRBD1|TRBJ1-6
CSAVTGTGDSPLHF
TGCAGTGCTGTAACCGGGACAGGGGACTCACCCCTCCACTTT
>few|TRBV7-9|.|TRBJ1-6
CASSWGGGENSPLHF
TGTGCCAGCAGCTGGGGCGGGGGCGAAAATTCACCCCTCCACTTT
>.|TRBV20-1|.|TRBJ1-1
CSALTIYVGMNTEAFF
TGCAGTGCCCTAACGATATACGTGGGAATGAACACTGAAGCTTTCTTT
>.|TRBV4-3|.|TRBJ1-6
CASSQEARRGSPLHF
TGCGCCAGCAGCCAAGAGGCCAGGAGGGGTTCACCCCTCCACTTT
>.|TRBV4-2|.|TRBJ2-7
CASSQLGRLYEQYF
TGTGCCAGCAGCCAACTCGGACGACTTTACGAGCAGTACTTC
>few|TRBV4-1|.|TRBJ2-5
CASSQSGFRQETQYF
TGCGCCAGCAGCCAAAGTGGGTTCCGCCAAGAGACCCAGTACTTC
>few|TRBV5-5|TRBD2|TRBJ2-1
CASSFRRGADNEQFF
TGTGCCAGCAGCTTCCGGCGGGGGGCTGACAATGAGCAGTTCTTC
>few|TRBV9|.|TRBJ1-2
CASSVGAASRYGYTF
TGTGCCAGCAGCGTTGGAGCAGCTTCTAGGTATGGCTACACCTTC
>.|TRBV2|.|TRBJ1-1
CASSEGTFPEAFF
TGTGCCAGCAGTGAGGGGACATTCCCTGAAGCTTTCTTT